Here is one T cell receptor (beta chain) with its context. Its specificity is unknown. This sample stems from a study of T cells in Graves' hyperthyroidism and ophthalmopathy. Findings and limits, study-wide: Ophthalmopathy and stable hyperthyroidism were told apart by a 13 V-J model.

Researchers took RNA transcripts and amplified the TCR beta CDR3 regions from them. The primer set for the first-round RT-PCR of the TCR CDR3 was HTBI. TCRdb recomputed calls from the multiplex PCR reads with MiXCR, one row per CDR3 protein. The sample comprises hundreds of thousands of distinct CDR3 sequences, 14% of which are singletons, and roughly 10% rests with the top ten. Deletions cut 2 bases from V and 8 bases from J, with 19 bases between. The length of the CDR3 is 16 residues. Germline V lookup: CDR1 LNHDA, CDR2 SQIVND (reference sequence). Newly diagnosed hyperthyroidism, duration under 2 months, in patients aged 18 to 65. PBMCs were derived from approximately 10 ml fresh peripheral blood.

This receptor was identified in a woman between 18 and 29 years old with Graves' hyperthyroidism. The specimen was blood. The chain couples TRBV19 to TRBJ2-1; D not resolved. The CDR3, as DNA: TGTGCCAGTAGTATATTGGGTCTCAGCGTTCAGTATGAGCAGTTCTTC. Amino acid sequence: CASSILGLSVQYEQFF.